This T cell receptor (beta chain) derives from a study of T cells after yellow fever vaccination. At the level of the study: Fractions containing few cells were prepared with SMART-Seq v4 Ultra Low Input.

5'RACE template switching added a universal primer site and UMIs to TCR cDNA. MiXCR, applied by TCRdb to the 5' RACE reads, yields one record per CDR3 protein. Found here are 550,000 to 750,000 distinct CDR3 sequences, less than 15% of them singletons; the top ten hold around an eighth. CDR1 and CDR2 from the germline V gene are LGHNA and YSLEER. The CDR3 consists of 16 residues. The V segment lost 1 base and the J segment 3 bases; nucleotides outside the gene matches: 4. This clonotype has only a few counts. Its matching antigen is unknown. Study results and limitations: Booster samples showed a return of most primary-vaccination clones (roughly 95% CD4, around 85% CD8). Of the clonotypes, a small share occurred in both CD4 and CD8 compartments.

The TCR comes from a man younger than 45 who received the YFV17D yellow fever vaccine. The sequencing used PBMCs, collected on the day of the yellow fever booster vaccination. The chain has TRBV4-3 and TRBJ2-3, with TRBD2 identical over 10 bases. The CDR3 region has the DNA TGCGCCAGCAGCCAAGTTAGCGGGAGGCGGACAGATACGCAGTATTTT. Encoded protein: CASSQVSGRRTDTQYF.